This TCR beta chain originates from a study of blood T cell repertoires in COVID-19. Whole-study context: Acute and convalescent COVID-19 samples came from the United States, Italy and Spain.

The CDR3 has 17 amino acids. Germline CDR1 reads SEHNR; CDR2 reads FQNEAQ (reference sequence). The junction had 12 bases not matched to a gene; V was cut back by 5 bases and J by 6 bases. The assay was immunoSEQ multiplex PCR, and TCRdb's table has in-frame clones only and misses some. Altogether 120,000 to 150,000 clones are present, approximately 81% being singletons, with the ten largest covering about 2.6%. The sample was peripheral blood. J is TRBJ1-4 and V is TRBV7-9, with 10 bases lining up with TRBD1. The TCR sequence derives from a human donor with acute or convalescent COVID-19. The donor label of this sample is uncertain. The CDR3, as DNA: TGTGCCAGCAGCCGAAAGAGTGGGACAGGGGAAGATGAAAAACTGTTTTTT. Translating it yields CASSRKSGTGEDEKLFF.